These 10 T cell receptor beta chains came from one sample sequenced in a study of blood T cells in healthy people across ages. Together with a sample-barcoded 5' primer, a J-beta primer mix was included in a second PCR lasting about 6 to 11 cycles. TCRdb re-analysed the 5' RACE reads in MiXCR, keeping a single row per CDR3 protein. The sample has some 1,500,000 distinct CDR3 sequences, about 45% seen once. The material sequenced was blood. The receptors originated from a woman in her late teens or twenties in good health.

The chain joins TRBV4-3 to TRBJ1-2; 10 bases are a match to TRBD1. CDR3 size: 16 residues. The trim removed 0 bases at V and 4 bases at J, leaving 5 bases unmatched. Germline assignment: CDR1 LGHNA and CDR2 YSLEER. The CDR3 sequence: CASSQDTGQGLYGYTF. In DNA, the CDR3 is TGCGCCAGCAGCCAAGATACGGGACAGGGGCTCTATGGCTACACCTTC.

CDR3 sequence: CASSHGQLYCNEQFF. CDR3 coding DNA: TGTGCCAGCAGTCACGGACAGCTGTATTGCAATGAGCAGTTCTTC. J is TRBJ2-1 and V is TRBV12-3 or TRBV12-4; a weak D match, TRBD1 (6 bases). The V gene lost 5 bases and the J gene lost 6 bases, with 17 bases spanning the gap. There are 15 residues in the CDR3.

V and J are TRBV20-1 and TRBJ2-3, with 14 nucleotides matching TRBD2. Germline CDR1 DFQATT, CDR2 SNEGSKA (reference sequence). The V segment lost 2 bases and the J segment 3 bases; nucleotides outside the gene matches: 19. The CDR3 sequence is 21 residues long. DNA of the CDR3: TGCAGTGCTAGACTTCCAATCGGGACTAGCGGGAGATTTGACGGGACAGATACGCAGTATTTT. Its protein is CSARLPIGTSGRFDGTDTQYF.

This chain connects TRBV7-2 to TRBJ1-2; the D gene is possibly TRBD1 (6 bases). Germline-derived CDR1 and CDR2 are SGHTA and FQGNSA. V lost 6 bases and J 7 bases, leaving 18 bases between the germline ends. The CDR3 length is 14 residues. The CDR3 loop is CASSFAQGMSGYTF. The DNA of the CDR3 is TGTGCCAGCAGTTTTGCACAGGGTATGAGTGGCTACACCTTC.

CDR3: CASSLDITGGGTDTQYF. The CDR3, as DNA: TGCGCCAGCAGCTTGGATATTACGGGGGGCGGCACAGATACGCAGTATTTT. The V and J genes are TRBV5-1 and TRBJ2-3, with a possible D match to TRBD2 (7 bases). Trimming removed 0 bases at V and 1 base at J, with 15 bases between. The germline V gene encodes CDR1 SGHRS and CDR2 YFSETQ. The CDR3 runs to 17 residues.

This clonotype was found many times. The chain joins TRBV29-1 to TRBJ2-7, with 8 bases fitting TRBD1. The CDR3 runs 14 residues. Germline CDR1 is SQVTM and CDR2 is ANQGSEA. After removal of 4 bases from V and 3 bases from J, the junction contained 8 bases not matched to a gene. CDR3 loop: CSVAGQVRNYEQYF. The CDR3 DNA follows: TGCAGCGTTGCGGGACAGGTCAGAAACTACGAGCAGTACTTC.

The chain combines TRBV5-1 with TRBJ1-4; 8 positions match TRBD1. The CDR3 contains 16 residues. Unmatched junction bases numbered 13, after V lost 7 bases and J lost 5 bases. Per germline, CDR1 SGHRS and CDR2 YFSETQ. In DNA, the CDR3 is TGCGCCAGCTCCGAACAACCCGGGACAGGAAATGAAAAACTGTTTTTT. This encodes CASSEQPGTGNEKLFF.

J is TRBJ2-5 and V is TRBV27; D possibly matches TRBD1 or TRBD2 (5 bases each). The CDR3 is made up of 15 amino acids. Trimming cost V 0 bases and J 2 bases, with 10 bases left between them. Looked up from germline, CDR1 is MNHEY and CDR2 is SMNVEV (reference sequence). CDR3 sequence: CASSLSYGAQETQYF. In DNA form, the CDR3 reads TGTGCCAGCAGTTTATCTTACGGGGCACAAGAGACCCAGTACTTC.

This clonotype was counted between two and nine times. V is TRBV27 and J is TRBJ2-1; 13 nucleotides line up with TRBD2. J gave up 4 bases and V 6 bases, and 6 bases lay outside the gene matches. There are 16 residues in the CDR3. Germline CDR1 MNHEY, CDR2 SMNVEV (reference sequence). CDR3 in DNA: TGTGCCAGCAGCCCCGGGACTAGCGGGAATTACAATGAGCAGTTCTTC. Its translation: CASSPGTSGNYNEQFF.

This clonotype was seen a handful of times. The chain carries TRBV7-9 and TRBJ2-5; the D is unclear. The CDR3 totals 15 residues. V was clipped by 3 bases and J by 0 bases, with 11 bases between them. CDR1 and CDR2 (germline): SEHNR, FQNEAQ (reference sequence). This CDR3 reads CASSLYSSNQETQYF. The CDR3 DNA follows: TGTGCCAGCAGCTTGTACTCATCAAACCAAGAGACCCAGTACTTC.